This T cell receptor (beta chain) was obtained from a study of blood T cells in healthy people across ages. General study points: Diversity was estimated from one million T cells, and these estimates were considered underestimates.

Losses at the gene ends were 5 bases for V and 10 bases for J; bases not matched to a gene: 7. The CDR3 totals 12 residues. Germline-derived CDR1 and CDR2 are SEHNR and FQNEAQ (reference sequence). Regarding this clonotype: The antigen remains undetermined.

A second PCR of about 6 to 12 cycles used a sample-barcoded 5' primer and a J-beta primer mix. TCRdb re-analysed the 5' RACE reads in MiXCR, keeping a single row per CDR3 protein. The table shows about 1,400,000 distinct CDR3 sequences, with roughly 64% occurring only once. Each sample yielded at least 5 micrograms of PBMC total RNA. Specimen: blood. V gene TRBV7-9 combines with J gene TRBJ1-1; 7 bases fit TRBD1. This clonotype was obtained from a man between 18 and 29 years old in good health. Here the CDR3 reads CASSRDSLGAFF. The CDR3, as DNA: TGTGCCAGCAGCAGGGACAGCCTGGGAGCTTTCTTT.